This entry lists 27 T cell receptor beta chains sequenced from one sample in a study of glioma-infiltrating T cells. Using RNA template, CDR3s of TCR alpha and beta were amplified with iRepertoire arm-PCR. TCRdb re-called the multiplex PCR reads through MiXCR, storing one row per CDR3 protein. The sample contains more than 100,000 distinct CDR3 sequences, around 28% of which appear only once. Sequenced material: glioma tissue, nonneoplastic brain tissue, or PBMCs (not recorded which). The receptors come from a human donor with low-grade glioma or glioblastoma, undergoing nonglioma brain surgery, or in good health (not recorded which).

The chain couples TRBV7-2 to TRBJ2-5, with D maybe TRBD2 (6 bases). CDR1 and CDR2 from the germline V gene are SGHTA and FQGNSA. V was cut by 6 bases and J by 2 bases, with 16 bases left in between. This CDR3 contains 15 residues. CDR3 region: CASRGGGVLQETQYF. As DNA, the CDR3 is TGTGCCAGCAGAGGAGGAGGGGTACTTCAAGAGACCCAGTACTTC.

Many counts were recorded for this clonotype. Here the CDR3 reads CASSPALAGGLDTQYF. The CDR3 DNA sequence: TGTGCCAGCAGCCCGGCCCTAGCGGGGGGGCTTGATACGCAGTATTTT. This chain joins TRBV7-2 and TRBJ2-3; 12 bases agree with TRBD2. CDR3 size: 16 residues. Germline lookup yields CDR1 SGHTA and CDR2 FQGNSA. Losses at the gene ends were 5 bases for V and 6 bases for J; bases not matched to a gene: 9.

This clonotype was found a few times. The chain combines TRBV6-1 with TRBJ2-3, with a weak D call TRBD2 (5 bases). CDR1 and CDR2 from the germline V gene are MNHNS and SASEGT. The CDR3 covers 14 residues. With 6 bases removed from V and 5 bases from J, the gap between germline ends came to 15 bases. The CDR3 DNA reads TGTGCCAGCAGCCCGGTGCTAGCCGAAGATACGCAGTATTTT. Its protein product is CASSPVLAEDTQYF.

There are many counts of this clonotype. The chain links TRBV7-2 to TRBJ1-5; no firm D call. The CDR3 runs to 15 residues. The germline V and J ends were trimmed by 6 bases and 1 base, with 13 bases remaining between them. Germline V lookup: CDR1 SGHTA, CDR2 FQGNSA. The CDR3 DNA is TGTGCCAGCAGATCGAATAATCTGAGCAATCAGCCCCAGCATTTT. Protein product: CASRSNNLSNQPQHF.

This clonotype was detected many times. V is TRBV19 and J is TRBJ2-1, with 7 bases identical to TRBD1. J gave up 6 bases and V 4 bases, and 6 bases lay outside the gene matches. The CDR3 extends over 14 amino acids. Germline CDR1 reads LNHDA; CDR2 reads SQIVND (reference sequence). The CDR3 nucleotides are TGTGCCAGTAGTAAGGCAGGGGGTCTCAATGAGCAGTTCTTC. This sequence encodes CASSKAGGLNEQFF.

The chain is built from TRBV18 and TRBJ2-1, with D perhaps TRBD1 or TRBD2 (5 bases each). Looked up from germline, CDR1 is KGHSH and CDR2 is LQKENI. Trimming pared 3 bases from V and 9 bases from J, leaving 15 bases between. The CDR3 contains 14 residues. CDR3 coding DNA: TGTGCCAGCTCACCGAACCGGGACGTAGGTGAGCAGTTCTTC. Translated, it gives CASSPNRDVGEQFF.

V is TRBV6-2 or TRBV6-3 and J is TRBJ2-7, with TRBD2 as a possible D gene (6 bases). The V end lost 6 bases, the J end lost 2 bases, and 20 bases lay between the germline ends. The germline CDR1 and CDR2 sequences are MNHEY and SVGEGT. This CDR3 comprises 16 residues. The CDR3 sequence is CASSHARGGDPYEQYF. CDR3 in DNA: TGTGCCAGCAGCCATGCGAGGGGCGGGGACCCCTACGAGCAGTACTTC.

About this clonotype itself: This could be a read error, since a much larger clone is one nucleotide away. V and J are TRBV2 and TRBJ2-4; D ambiguous. The CDR3 spans 14 residues. The germline V gene has CDR1 SNHLY and CDR2 FYNNEI. CDR3 bases: TGTGCCAGCAGAGAACTGGATGCCAAAAACATTGAGTACTTC. Its translation is CASRELDAKNIEYF.

The gene calls are TRBV7-8 and TRBJ2-6; TRBD1 might be the D (6 bases). V was shortened by 11 bases and J by 0 bases, with 14 bases between the two germline ends. CDR3 length: 15 amino acids. CDR1 and CDR2 (germline): SGHVS, FQNEAQ. CDR3 nucleotide sequence: TGTGCCGTCAGGGGTGGTCTCTCTGGGGCCAACGTCCTGACTTTC. Encoded protein: CAVRGGLSGANVLTF.

There are many counts of this clonotype. CDR3 sequence: CASSTLQGDEAFF. The CDR3 nucleotides read TGCGCCAGCAGTACATTACAGGGGGATGAAGCTTTCTTT. V usage is TRBV4-1 and J usage is TRBJ1-1; 8 bases match TRBD1. CDR1 is MGHRA and CDR2 is YSYEKL in the germline V gene. Unmatched junction bases numbered 7, after V lost 6 bases and J lost 7 bases. This CDR3 contains 13 residues.

Regarding this clonotype: This sequence may be a read error, since a much larger clone differs from it by one base. The J gene is TRBJ1-5, the V gene TRBV24-1, with D uncertain. CDR3 length: 14 amino acids. Per the germline V gene, CDR1 is KGHDR and CDR2 is SFDVKD. V was trimmed by 4 bases and J by 6 bases, leaving 12 bases between them. CDR3 nucleotides: TGTGCCACCAGTGACTCCAACGGCAGTCAGCCCCAGCATTTT. Protein sequence: CATSDSNGSQPQHF.

This clonotype was detected many times. The V gene is TRBV3-1, the J gene TRBJ2-1; no reliable D call. The CDR3 contains 13 residues. V was shortened by 3 bases and J by 0 bases, with 3 bases between the two germline ends. From germline, CDR1 is LGHDT and CDR2 YNNKEL (reference sequence). DNA for the CDR3: TGTGCCAGCAGCCATCCCTCCTACAATGAGCAGTTCTTC. Protein product: CASSHPSYNEQFF.

This clonotype has only a few counts. This chain joins TRBV7-6 and TRBJ2-1; TRBD2 aligns across 7 bases. V lost 1 base, J lost 4 bases, and 4 bases stayed unmatched. Germline values: CDR1 SGHVS, CDR2 FNYEAQ. The CDR3 extends over 15 amino acids. CDR3 sequence: CASSLGPGGYNEQFF. As DNA, the CDR3 is TGTGCCAGCAGCTTAGGGCCGGGGGGTTACAATGAGCAGTTCTTC.

Comments on this clonotype: A single base separates this from a much larger clone, so it may be a read error. The rearrangement links TRBV7-9 to TRBJ1-6; no clear D gene. The CDR3 length is 16 residues. Looked up from germline, CDR1 is SEHNR and CDR2 is FQNEAQ (reference sequence). Trimming stripped 1 base from V and 9 bases from J, with 16 bases between. CDR3 bases: TGTGCCAGCAGCTTAGTCTCCGAACCGTCTACTTCACCCCTCCACTTT. It is translated as CASSLVSEPSTSPLHF.

The rearrangement links TRBV5-4 to TRBJ2-3; D uncertain. V was clipped by 4 bases and J by 5 bases, with 11 bases between them. Germline CDR1 is SGHNT and CDR2 is YYREEE (reference sequence). This CDR3 comprises 13 residues. The CDR3: CASSPQGGDTQYF. DNA of the CDR3: TGTGCCAGCAGCCCACAAGGTGGAGATACGCAGTATTTT.

In its sample, this clonotype was seen a few times. The V and J genes are TRBV29-1 and TRBJ2-5; D gene uncertain. V was clipped by 3 bases and J by 5 bases, with 7 bases between them. Germline lookup yields CDR1 SQVTM and CDR2 ANQGSEA. This CDR3 spans 11 amino acids. This CDR3 reads CSVDVGETQYF. CDR3 coding DNA: TGCAGCGTTGACGTGGGGGAGACCCAGTACTTC.

This clonotype was detected only a few times. The chain links TRBV7-2 to TRBJ2-2; TRBD1 matches at 9 bases. This CDR3 region has 16 residues. Trimming at V came to 7 bases and at J to 5 bases, leaving 11 bases not matched to a gene. Germline V gene data show CDR1 as SGHTA and CDR2 as FQGNSA. The DNA for the CDR3 is TGTGCCAGCAATTTCCGGGACAGGGTCTTAACCGGGGAGCTGTTTTTT. Translated, it gives CASNFRDRVLTGELFF.

This clonotype was seen at least ten times. The V gene is TRBV6-1, the J gene TRBJ2-7, with TRBD2 as a possible D gene (6 bases). Deletions cut 5 bases from V and 5 bases from J, with 16 bases between. Germline CDR1 is MNHNS and CDR2 is SASEGT. The CDR3 covers 14 residues. CDR3 DNA: TGTGCCAGCAGTCCCCCGGGGGTTTTGGACGAGCAGTACTTC. The encoded protein is CASSPPGVLDEQYF.

This clonotype appeared many times. This chain uses TRBV28 with TRBJ2-1; no clear D. V dropped 5 bases and J dropped 0 bases, with 8 bases sitting between them. Germline CDR1 and CDR2: MDHEN and SYDVKM. There are 14 residues in the CDR3. The CDR3 region is CASSPSSSYNEQFF. CDR3 nucleotides: TGTGCCAGCAGTCCTTCTAGCTCCTACAATGAGCAGTTCTTC.

The rearrangement joins TRBV28 to TRBJ1-1; D possibly corresponds to TRBD1 (5 bases). V shed 9 bases and J shed 2 bases, with 19 bases lying between them. The CDR3 covers 15 residues. The germline gives CDR1 MDHEN, CDR2 SYDVKM. CDR3 protein: CASRITGLSNTEAFF. DNA of the CDR3: TGTGCCAGTAGAATCACGGGACTCAGTAACACTGAAGCTTTCTTT.

This clonotype was seen ten or more times. The gene calls are TRBV5-1 and TRBJ2-5, with D possibly TRBD2 on 5 matching bases. The V gene's germline CDR1 is SGHRS and CDR2 YFSETQ. The CDR3 is made up of 14 amino acids. Trimming stripped 0 bases from V and 0 bases from J, with 6 bases between. The CDR3 DNA follows: TGCGCCAGCAGCTTGGCGACTAACCAAGAGACCCAGTACTTC. It translates to CASSLATNQETQYF.

This clonotype has ten or more counts. This chain links TRBV20-1 with TRBJ2-5; 7 bases are a match to TRBD2. CDR3 length equals 12 residues. Per the germline V gene, CDR1 is DFQATT and CDR2 is SNEGSKA (reference sequence). V gave up 3 bases and J gave up 6 bases; unmatched junction bases: 4. The CDR3 loop reads CSARGGGKTQYF. As DNA, the CDR3 is TGCAGTGCTAGGGGGGGGGGTAAGACCCAGTACTTC.

In its sample, this clonotype was seen many times. The chain combines TRBV20-1 with TRBJ1-2; 7 bases fit TRBD1. In germline, CDR1 is DFQATT, CDR2 SNEGSKA (reference sequence). Trimming at V came to 5 bases and at J to 0 bases, leaving 9 bases not matched to a gene. The CDR3 has 15 residues. CDR3 coding DNA: TGCAGTGCTGACGGGGACAGTTACTCTAACTATGGCTACACCTTC. Protein product: CSADGDSYSNYGYTF.

V and J are TRBV4-3 and TRBJ1-1; D perhaps matches TRBD1 (5 bases). The CDR3 contains 15 residues. Trimming took off 0 bases at V and 2 bases at J, with 10 bases between the two ends. The V gene's germline CDR1 is LGHNA and CDR2 YSLEER. The CDR3 sequence: CASSQEGTVNTEAFF. CDR3 in DNA: TGCGCCAGCAGCCAAGAAGGGACGGTTAACACTGAAGCTTTCTTT.

This clonotype appeared many times. This chain links TRBV15 with TRBJ2-5, with D perhaps given as TRBD1 or TRBD2 (6 bases each). CDR1 and CDR2 (germline): LNHNV, YYDKDF (reference sequence). CDR3 length: 17 residues. Trimming removed 2 bases at V and 5 bases at J, with 21 bases between. CDR3 sequence reads: CATSRRARALGGETQYF. The CDR3 nucleotides read TGTGCCACCAGCAGAAGAGCCAGGGCCTTAGGGGGGGAGACCCAGTACTTC.

This clonotype was picked up one time. This may come from a read error, since a much larger clone is one base off. This chain links TRBV7-2 with TRBJ2-1; TRBD2 might be the D (6 bases). The germline V gene encodes CDR1 SGHTA and CDR2 FQGNSA. V lost 2 bases to trimming and J lost 1 base, with 9 bases between them. The CDR3 length is 15 residues. CDR3 coding DNA: TGTGCCAGCAGCTTATGGAGGGGATCCTACAATGAGCAGTTCTTC. Translating gives CASSLWRGSYNEQFF.

The chain recombines TRBV14 with TRBJ2-4, with 12 nucleotides matching TRBD2. The CDR3 has 19 residues. Trimming took 0 bases from V and 4 from J; bases not matched to a gene: 10. CDR1 is SGHDN and CDR2 is FVKESK in the germline V gene. The CDR3 protein is CASSQDGPASGGVKNIQYF. The CDR3 nucleotides are TGTGCCAGCAGCCAAGATGGCCCGGCTAGCGGGGGGGTGAAAAACATTCAGTACTTC.